These 2 T cell receptor beta chains share one sample of origin, sequenced in a study of PD-1 blockade in classical Hodgkin lymphoma. Time point of the sample: cycle 4 day 1 (C4D1), after more than five weeks of nivolumab. Every single patient, without exception, relapsed after autologous stem cell transplantation, and brentuximab vedotin exposure varied. Assay used: immunoSEQ multiplex PCR; TCRdb lists only in-frame clones, some missing. Of about 50,000 clones detected, around 90% appear once; the ten largest clones hold more than 11%. This sample comprised peripheral blood mononuclear cells (PBMCs), obtained before the fourth cycle of nivolumab. Receptors were obtained from a human donor with classical Hodgkin lymphoma.

The chain carries TRBV18 and TRBJ2-1; 8 bases align to TRBD2. V lost 1 base and J lost 4; bases outside the gene matches: 3. CDR1 and CDR2 (germline): KGHSH, LQKENI. The CDR3 sequence is 15 residues long. In DNA, the CDR3 is TGTGCCAGCTCACCACTAGCGGGAAGTTACAATGAGCAGTTCTTC. Protein sequence: CASSPLAGSYNEQFF.

Only one count was recorded for this clone. V and J are TRBV10-2 and TRBJ2-7; 12 bases align to TRBD2. Germline trimming cut 6 bases from V and 0 bases from J; bases unmatched to any gene: 12. CDR1 is WSHSY and CDR2 is SAAADI in the germline V gene. The CDR3 contains 18 residues. The CDR3 protein is CASRPRLAGDISSYEQYF. CDR3 bases: TGCGCCAGCAGACCAAGACTAGCGGGAGATATTAGCTCCTACGAGCAGTACTTC.